This TCR beta chain was sequenced for a study of blood T cell repertoires in COVID-19. V dropped 3 bases and J dropped 6 bases, with 15 bases sitting between them. In germline, CDR1 is SEHNR, CDR2 FQNEAQ (reference sequence). This CDR3 region has 14 residues. Sequencing used immunoSEQ multiplex PCR; TCRdb keeps in-frame clones, though not all of them. The sample shows 250,000 to 300,000 clones, around nine tenths of them seen only once. The receptor comes from a woman in her 30s with COVID-19, enrolled during active disease. This chain links TRBV7-9 with TRBJ2-7; maybe TRBD1 (6 bases). The specimen sequenced was peripheral blood. CDR3 nucleotide sequence: TGTGCCAGCAGCTTCCGGGACACCCTCCCCGAGCAGTACTTC. Its translation: CASSFRDTLPEQYF.